Listed here are 10 T cell receptor beta chains from one sample, sequenced in a study of CD8 T cells in Susac syndrome. The RNA, roughly 0.45 to 1 ug, was put through reverse transcription using random hexamers. Each CDR3 protein gets one entry after TCRdb re-called the immunoSEQ multiplex PCR reads with MiXCR. The table has around 120,000 distinct CDR3 sequences, about 95% seen once. Sequencing was performed on CD4+ T cells from PBMCs. Receptor source: a human donor with multiple sclerosis.

The V gene is TRBV10-3, the J gene TRBJ1-2; possible D gene TRBD1, 5 bases. Per the germline V gene, CDR1 is ENHRY and CDR2 is SYGVKD. V lost 9 bases and J 7 bases, leaving 15 bases between the germline ends. This CDR3 has 12 amino acids. The CDR3 reads CAISWGSGGYTF. The CDR3 DNA follows: TGTGCCATTTCTTGGGGGTCGGGTGGCTACACCTTC.

The chain joins TRBV7-2 to TRBJ2-5, with 11 bases lining up with TRBD2. Trimming cost V 5 bases and J 7 bases; bases outside gene matches: 6. The CDR3 is 14 residues long. Germline V gene data show CDR1 as SGHTA and CDR2 as FQGNSA. CDR3 DNA: TGTGCCAGCAGCCCTAGCGGGGGGTTTGGGACCCAGTACTTC. It yields the protein CASSPSGGFGTQYF.

The count of this clonotype is one. The rearrangement joins TRBV7-8 to TRBJ2-7; TRBD2 agrees at 10 bases. J was trimmed by 2 bases and V by 1 base; bases with no gene match: 5. The CDR3 runs to 16 residues. CDR1 is SGHVS and CDR2 is FQNEAQ in the germline V gene. As DNA, the CDR3 is TGTGCCAGCAGCTTAGGGGGCCTAGCGGGGGCCTACGAGCAGTACTTC. Amino acid sequence: CASSLGGLAGAYEQYF.

This clonotype was seen just once. The J gene is TRBJ2-7, the V gene TRBV27; the match to TRBD2 covers 12 bases. Looked up from germline, CDR1 is MNHEY and CDR2 is SMNVEV (reference sequence). This CDR3 has 15 residues. After removal of 2 bases from V and 4 bases from J, the junction contained 3 bases not matched to a gene. The CDR3 DNA reads as TGTGCCAGCAGTTTAGCGGGACTAGCGGGTTACGAGCAGTACTTC. It specifies CASSLAGLAGYEQYF.

V usage is TRBV9 and J usage is TRBJ1-2, with no clear D. V was pared by 3 bases and J by 5 bases, with 14 bases between. CDR1 and CDR2 from the germline V gene are SGDLS and YYNGEE. CDR3 size: 14 residues. The CDR3 spells CASSATREVYGYTF. The CDR3 DNA follows: TGTGCCAGCAGCGCGACCCGGGAGGTGTATGGCTACACCTTC.

The gene calls are TRBV18 and TRBJ2-4; 11 bases match TRBD1. The V gene end was trimmed by 3 bases and the J gene end by 9 bases; junction bases not matched to a gene: 7. From germline, CDR1 is KGHSH and CDR2 LQKENI. The CDR3 length is 15 residues. The CDR3 protein is CASSPPRGTGGIQYF. The CDR3 DNA reads TGTGCCAGCTCACCTCCGCGTGGGACAGGGGGCATTCAGTACTTC.

V usage is TRBV7-4 and J usage is TRBJ2-7; the D gene could be TRBD1 or TRBD2 (6 bases each). V lost 5 bases and J lost 1, with 24 bases in between. The CDR3 sequence is 18 residues long. Germline V gene sequence: CDR1 SGHVT, CDR2 SQSDAQ. DNA for the CDR3: TGTGCCAGCAGCCCCCAGGGGACTGGGTCGATGGAATCCTACGAGCAGTACTTC. Encoded protein: CASSPQGTGSMESYEQYF.

The rearrangement links TRBV5-6 to TRBJ1-1; D perhaps matches TRBD1 (6 bases). This CDR3 contains 15 residues. CDR1 SGHDT and CDR2 YYEEEE come from the germline V gene. Trimming removed 0 bases at V and 1 base at J, with 10 bases between. This CDR3 reads CASSLAPGANTEAFF. CDR3 bases: TGTGCCAGCAGCTTGGCCCCAGGGGCGAACACTGAAGCTTTCTTT.

The CDR3 is CASSPVRGGRSAQYF. DNA of the CDR3: TGCGCCAGCAGTCCAGTGCGGGGGGGCCGATCCGCGCAGTATTTT. The J gene is TRBJ2-3, the V gene TRBV4-3; 9 positions match TRBD2. The CDR3 sequence is 15 residues long. V shed 6 bases and J 10 bases; nucleotides not matched to a gene: 14. Looked up from germline, CDR1 is LGHNA and CDR2 is YSLEER.

About this clonotype: An end of the junction does not agree with germline; a read error may underlie this. The chain combines TRBV30 with TRBJ1-5; TRBD1 matches 9 bases. Germline-derived CDR1 and CDR2 are GTSNPN and SVGIG (reference sequence). The CDR3 has 14 amino acids. The CDR3, as DNA: TGTGCCTGGAGTGTAACAGGGGGCAACCAGCCCCAGCATTTT. Translated, it gives CAWSVTGGNQPQHF. The whole variable domain, remainder taken from reference TRBV30 and TRBJ1-5, is SQTIHQWPATLVQPVGSPLSLECTVEGTSNPNLYWYRQAAGRGLQLLFYSVGIGQISSEVPQNLSASRPQDRQFILSSKKLLLSDSGFYLCAWSVTGGNQPQHFGDGTRLSIL.